The clone carrying this TCR beta chain was seen a single time. The data were produced by immunoSEQ multiplex PCR, yet TCRdb's version contains in-frame clones alone and is incomplete. The data show tens of thousands of clones, about 83% seen once. The V and J ends lost 8 bases and 0 bases respectively, with 13 bases between them. CDR3 length: 15 residues. Germline V gene lookup returns CDR1 SGHTA and CDR2 FQGNSA. The sample comes from a study of OX40 agonist ivuxolimab in advanced cancers. Study background: It was permissible to have had prior anti-PD-1, anti-PD-L1 or anti-CTLA-4 therapy, and around 43% had some.

The timepoints at which blood was sampled were baseline, cycle 4 day 1, and cycle 7 day 1. The source material was CD4+ or CD8+ T cells sorted from blood, sampled in a trial of the OX40 agonist ivuxolimab. The clonotype was recovered from an adult with an advanced solid tumor such as melanoma, head and neck, liver or kidney cancer. This rearrangement joins TRBV7-2 to TRBJ1-4, with a tentative D call TRBD1 (6 bases). The chain's CDR3 is CASGPQGTTNEKLFF. CDR3 coding DNA: TGTGCCAGCGGACCACAGGGAACAACTAATGAAAAACTGTTTTTT.